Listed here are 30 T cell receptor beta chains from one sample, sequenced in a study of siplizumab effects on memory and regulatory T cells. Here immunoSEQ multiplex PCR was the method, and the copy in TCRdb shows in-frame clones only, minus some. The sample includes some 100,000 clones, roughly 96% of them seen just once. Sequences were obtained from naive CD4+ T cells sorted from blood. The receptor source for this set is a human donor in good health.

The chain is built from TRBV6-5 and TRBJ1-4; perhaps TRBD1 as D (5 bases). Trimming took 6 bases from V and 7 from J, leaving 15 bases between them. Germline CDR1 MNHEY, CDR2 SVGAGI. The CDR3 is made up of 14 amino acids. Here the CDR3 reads CASSSAGQGEKLFF. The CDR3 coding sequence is TGTGCCAGCAGCTCCGCAGGCCAGGGTGAAAAACTGTTTTTT.

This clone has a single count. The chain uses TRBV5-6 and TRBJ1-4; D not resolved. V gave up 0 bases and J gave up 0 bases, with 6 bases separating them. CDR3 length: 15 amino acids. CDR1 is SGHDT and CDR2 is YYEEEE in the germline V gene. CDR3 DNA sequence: TGTGCCAGCAGCTTGGTTCCGGCAACTAATGAAAAACTGTTTTTT. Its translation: CASSLVPATNEKLFF.

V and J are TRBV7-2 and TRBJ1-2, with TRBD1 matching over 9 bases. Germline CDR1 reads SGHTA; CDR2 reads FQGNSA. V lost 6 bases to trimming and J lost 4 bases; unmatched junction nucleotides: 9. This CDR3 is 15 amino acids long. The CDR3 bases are TGTGCCAGCAGTCCGGGACAGGGTCTTTCCTATGGCTACACCTTC. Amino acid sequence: CASSPGQGLSYGYTF. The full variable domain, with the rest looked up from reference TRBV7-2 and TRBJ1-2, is GAGVSQSPSNKVTEKGKDVELRCDPISGHTALYWYRQSLGQGLEFLIYFQGNSAPDKSGLPSDRFSAERTGGSVSTLTIQRTQQEDSAVYLCASSPGQGLSYGYTFGSGTRLTVV.

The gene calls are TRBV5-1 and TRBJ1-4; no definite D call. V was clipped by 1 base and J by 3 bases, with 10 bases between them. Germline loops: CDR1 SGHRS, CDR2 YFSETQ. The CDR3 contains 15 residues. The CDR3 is CASSLFSASNEKLFF. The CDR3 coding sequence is TGCGCCAGCAGCTTGTTCTCGGCGTCTAATGAAAAACTGTTTTTT.

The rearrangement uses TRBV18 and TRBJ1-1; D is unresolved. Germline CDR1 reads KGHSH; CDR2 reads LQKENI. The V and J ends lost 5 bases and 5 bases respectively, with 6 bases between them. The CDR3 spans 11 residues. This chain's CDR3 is CASSYRTEAFF. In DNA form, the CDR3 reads TGTGCCAGCTCATATAGAACTGAAGCTTTCTTT.

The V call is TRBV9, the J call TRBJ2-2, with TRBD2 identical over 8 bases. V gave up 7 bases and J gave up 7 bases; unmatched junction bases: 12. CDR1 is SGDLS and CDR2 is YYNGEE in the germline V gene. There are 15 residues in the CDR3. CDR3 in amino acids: CASGAGALRHGELFF. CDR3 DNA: TGTGCCAGCGGAGCGGGGGCCCTCCGGCACGGGGAGCTGTTTTTT.

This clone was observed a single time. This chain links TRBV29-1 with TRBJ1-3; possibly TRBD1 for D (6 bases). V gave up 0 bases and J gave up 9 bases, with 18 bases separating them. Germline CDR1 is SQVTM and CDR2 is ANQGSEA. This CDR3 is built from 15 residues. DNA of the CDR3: TGCAGCGTTGAAGATCTTAAAGGGGGTAGCGTCACCATATATTTT. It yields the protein CSVEDLKGGSVTIYF.

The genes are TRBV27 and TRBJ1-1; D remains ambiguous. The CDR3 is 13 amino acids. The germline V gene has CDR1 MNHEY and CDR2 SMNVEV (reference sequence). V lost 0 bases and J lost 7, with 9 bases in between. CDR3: CASSLSGTGEAFF. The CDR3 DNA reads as TGTGCCAGCAGTTTATCCGGTACTGGTGAAGCTTTCTTT.

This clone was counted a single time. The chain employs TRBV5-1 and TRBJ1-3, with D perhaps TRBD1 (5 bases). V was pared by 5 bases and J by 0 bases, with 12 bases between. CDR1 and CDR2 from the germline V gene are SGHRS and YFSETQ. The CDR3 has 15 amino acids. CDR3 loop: CASSLGASSGNTIYF. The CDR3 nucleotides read TGCGCCAGCAGTCTCGGGGCCAGCTCTGGAAACACCATATATTTT.

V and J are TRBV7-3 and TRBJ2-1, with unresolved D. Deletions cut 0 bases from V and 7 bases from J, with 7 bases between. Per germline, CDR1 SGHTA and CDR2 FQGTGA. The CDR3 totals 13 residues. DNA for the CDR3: TGTGCCAGCAGCTTAACGGGTACGAATGAGCAGTTCTTC. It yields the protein CASSLTGTNEQFF.

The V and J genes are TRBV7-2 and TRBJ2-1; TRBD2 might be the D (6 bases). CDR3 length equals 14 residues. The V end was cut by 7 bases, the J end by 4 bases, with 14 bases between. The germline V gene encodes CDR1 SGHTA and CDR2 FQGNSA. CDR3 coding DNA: TGTGCCAGCACCCCAGAGGCGGGGTACAATGAGCAGTTCTTC. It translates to CASTPEAGYNEQFF.

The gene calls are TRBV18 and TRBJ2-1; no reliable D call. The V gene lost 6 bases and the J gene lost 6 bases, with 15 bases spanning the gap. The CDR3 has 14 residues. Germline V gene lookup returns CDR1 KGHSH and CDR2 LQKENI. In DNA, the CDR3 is TGTGCCAGCTCCGAGGCCCGCCCGCCCAATGAGCAGTTCTTC. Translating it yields CASSEARPPNEQFF.

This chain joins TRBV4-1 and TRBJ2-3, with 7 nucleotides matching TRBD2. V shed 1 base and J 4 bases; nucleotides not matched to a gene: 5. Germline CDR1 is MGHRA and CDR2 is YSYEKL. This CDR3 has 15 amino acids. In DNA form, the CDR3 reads TGCGCCAGCAGCCAAGGACCCCGGGGGGCAGATACGCAGTATTTT. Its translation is CASSQGPRGADTQYF.

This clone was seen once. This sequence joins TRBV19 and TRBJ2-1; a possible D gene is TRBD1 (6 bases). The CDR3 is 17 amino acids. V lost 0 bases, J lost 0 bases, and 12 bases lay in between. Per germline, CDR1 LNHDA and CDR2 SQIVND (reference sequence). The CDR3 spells CASSIEQGLSSYNEQFF. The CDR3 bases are TGTGCCAGTAGTATAGAACAGGGTCTTAGCTCCTACAATGAGCAGTTCTTC.

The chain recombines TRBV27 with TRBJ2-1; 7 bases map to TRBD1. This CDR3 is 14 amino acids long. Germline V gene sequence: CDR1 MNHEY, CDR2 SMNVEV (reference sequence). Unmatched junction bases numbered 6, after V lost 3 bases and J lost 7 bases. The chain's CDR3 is CASSFGQAVNEQFF. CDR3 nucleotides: TGTGCCAGCAGTTTTGGACAGGCTGTGAATGAGCAGTTCTTC.

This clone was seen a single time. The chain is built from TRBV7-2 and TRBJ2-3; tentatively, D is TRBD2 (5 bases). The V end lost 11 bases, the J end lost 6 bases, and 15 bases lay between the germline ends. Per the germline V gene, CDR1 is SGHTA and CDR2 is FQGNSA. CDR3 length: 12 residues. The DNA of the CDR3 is TGTGCCGGCGGGCTACGAGGGGATACGCAGTATTTT. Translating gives CAGGLRGDTQYF.

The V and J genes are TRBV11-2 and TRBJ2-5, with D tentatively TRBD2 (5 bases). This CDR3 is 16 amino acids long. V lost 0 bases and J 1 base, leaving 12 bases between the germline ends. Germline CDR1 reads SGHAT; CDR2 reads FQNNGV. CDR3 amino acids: CASSLEGAAIQETQYF. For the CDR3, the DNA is TGTGCCAGCAGCTTAGAGGGAGCGGCGATCCAAGAGACCCAGTACTTC.

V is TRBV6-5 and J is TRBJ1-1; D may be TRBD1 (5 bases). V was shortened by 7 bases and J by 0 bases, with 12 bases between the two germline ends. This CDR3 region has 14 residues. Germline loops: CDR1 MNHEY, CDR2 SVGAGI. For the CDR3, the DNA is TGTGCCAGCAACGAGGGACCACTGAACACTGAAGCTTTCTTT. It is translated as CASNEGPLNTEAFF.

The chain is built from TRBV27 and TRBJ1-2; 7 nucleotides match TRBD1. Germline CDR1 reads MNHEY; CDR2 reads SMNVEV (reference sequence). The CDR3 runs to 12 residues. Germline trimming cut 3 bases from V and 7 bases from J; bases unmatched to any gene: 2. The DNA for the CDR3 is TGTGCCAGCAGTTTGACAGGGTTTGGCTACACCTTC. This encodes CASSLTGFGYTF.

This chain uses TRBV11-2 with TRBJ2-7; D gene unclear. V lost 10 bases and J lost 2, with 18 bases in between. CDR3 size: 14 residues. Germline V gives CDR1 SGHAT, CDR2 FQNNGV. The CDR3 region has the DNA TGTGCCACCCGACGGGCAGGAGCCACCTACGAGCAGTACTTC. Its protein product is CATRRAGATYEQYF.

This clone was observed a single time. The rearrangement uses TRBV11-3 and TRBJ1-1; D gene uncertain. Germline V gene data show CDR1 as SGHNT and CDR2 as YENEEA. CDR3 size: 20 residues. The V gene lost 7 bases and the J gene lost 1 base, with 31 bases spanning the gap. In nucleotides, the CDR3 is TGTGCCAGCAAGTCAACCATAAGCAAACTAGAGGTACGCAAGAACACTGAAGCTTTCTTT. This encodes CASKSTISKLEVRKNTEAFF.

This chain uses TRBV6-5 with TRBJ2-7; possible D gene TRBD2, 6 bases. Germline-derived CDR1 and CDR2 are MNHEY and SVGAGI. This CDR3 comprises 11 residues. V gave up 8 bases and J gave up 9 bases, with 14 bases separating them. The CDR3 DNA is TGTGCCAGCCTGGGGGGAGGAGGGCAGTACTTC. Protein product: CASLGGGGQYF.

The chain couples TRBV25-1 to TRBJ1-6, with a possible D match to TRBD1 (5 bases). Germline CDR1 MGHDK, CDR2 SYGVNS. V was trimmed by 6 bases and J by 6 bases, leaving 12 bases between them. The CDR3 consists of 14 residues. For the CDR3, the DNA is TGTGCCAGCAGCGGGACGATGCGTAATTCACCCCTCCACTTT. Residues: CASSGTMRNSPLHF. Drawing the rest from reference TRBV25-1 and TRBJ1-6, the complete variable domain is EADIYQTPRYLVIGTGKKITLECSQTMGHDKMYWYQQDPGMELHLIHYSYGVNSTEKGDLSSESTVSRIRTEHFPLTLESARPSHTSQYLCASSGTMRNSPLHFGNGTRLTVT.

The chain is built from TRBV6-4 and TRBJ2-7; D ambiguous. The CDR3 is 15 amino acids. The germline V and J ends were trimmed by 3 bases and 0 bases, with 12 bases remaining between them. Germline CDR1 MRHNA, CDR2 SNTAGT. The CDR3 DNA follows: TGTGCCAGCAGTGAGCGGCAGATCAGCTCCTACGAGCAGTACTTC. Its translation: CASSERQISSYEQYF.

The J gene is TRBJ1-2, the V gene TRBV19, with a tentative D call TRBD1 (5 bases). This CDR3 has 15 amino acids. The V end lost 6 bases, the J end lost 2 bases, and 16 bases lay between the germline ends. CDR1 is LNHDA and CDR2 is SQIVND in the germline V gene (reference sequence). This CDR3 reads CASSFGIGQNYGYTF. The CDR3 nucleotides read TGTGCCAGTAGCTTTGGGATAGGACAAAACTATGGCTACACCTTC.

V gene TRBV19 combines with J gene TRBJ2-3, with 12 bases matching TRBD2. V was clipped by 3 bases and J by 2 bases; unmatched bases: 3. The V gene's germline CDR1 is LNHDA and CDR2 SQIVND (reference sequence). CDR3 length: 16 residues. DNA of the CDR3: TGTGCCAGTAGTATCGGACTAGCGGGGTTCACAGATACGCAGTATTTT. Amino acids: CASSIGLAGFTDTQYF.

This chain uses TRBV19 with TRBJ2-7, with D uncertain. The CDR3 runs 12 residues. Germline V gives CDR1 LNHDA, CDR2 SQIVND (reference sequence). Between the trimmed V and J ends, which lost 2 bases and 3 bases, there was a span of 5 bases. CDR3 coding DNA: TGTGCCAGTAGTATAACCCTCTACGAGCAGTACTTC. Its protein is CASSITLYEQYF.

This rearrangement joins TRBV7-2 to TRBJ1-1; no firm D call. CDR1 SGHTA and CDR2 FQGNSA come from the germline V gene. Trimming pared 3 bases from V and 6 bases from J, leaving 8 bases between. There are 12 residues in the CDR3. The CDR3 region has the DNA TGTGCCAGCAGCTTTACTGGGGCTGAAGCTTTCTTT. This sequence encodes CASSFTGAEAFF.

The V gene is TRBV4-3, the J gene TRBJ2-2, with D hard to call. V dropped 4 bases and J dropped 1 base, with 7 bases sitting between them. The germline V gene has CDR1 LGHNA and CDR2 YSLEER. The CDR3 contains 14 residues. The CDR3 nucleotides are TGCGCCAGCAGCCTCAGACAGAACACCGGGGAGCTGTTTTTT. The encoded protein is CASSLRQNTGELFF.

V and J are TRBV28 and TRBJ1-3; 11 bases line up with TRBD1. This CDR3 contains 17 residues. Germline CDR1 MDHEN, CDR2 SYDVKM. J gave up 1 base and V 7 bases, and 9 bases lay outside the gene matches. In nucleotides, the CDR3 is TGTGCCAGCACCGCTCGGGGACAGGGGGTATCTGGAAACACCATATATTTT. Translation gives CASTARGQGVSGNTIYF.